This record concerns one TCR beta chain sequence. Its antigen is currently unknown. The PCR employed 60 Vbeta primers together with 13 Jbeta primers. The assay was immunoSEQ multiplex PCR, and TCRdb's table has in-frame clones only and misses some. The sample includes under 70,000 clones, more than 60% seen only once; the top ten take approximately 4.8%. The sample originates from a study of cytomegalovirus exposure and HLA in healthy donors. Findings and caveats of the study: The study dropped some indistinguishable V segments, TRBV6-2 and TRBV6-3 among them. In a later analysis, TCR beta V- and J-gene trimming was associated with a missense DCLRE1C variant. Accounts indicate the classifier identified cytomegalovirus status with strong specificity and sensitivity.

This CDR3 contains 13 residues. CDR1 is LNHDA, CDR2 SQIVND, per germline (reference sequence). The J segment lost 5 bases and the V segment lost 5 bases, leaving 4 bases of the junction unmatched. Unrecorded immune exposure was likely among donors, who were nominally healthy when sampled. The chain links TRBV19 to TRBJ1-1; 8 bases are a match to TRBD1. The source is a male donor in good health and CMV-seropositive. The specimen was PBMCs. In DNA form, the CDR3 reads TGTGCCAGTAGTTCACAGGGGGGGACTGAAGCTTTCTTT. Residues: CASSSQGGTEAFF.